This TCR beta chain was recorded in a study of T-cell reconstitution after alpha-beta-depleted transplantation in children. Study-level points and caveats: At day 60, the high TCRbeta diversity found in some patients originated from recipient T cells and thymic progenitors that had survived. Several hundred graft clones that had expanded were reportedly the source of alpha-beta T cells about two months after transplant. After one year, T-cell counts and TCRbeta diversity mostly came from new T cells.

Unique molecular identifiers tagged the TCRbeta library. From the PCR reads, TCRdb called clonotypes with MiXCR, one entry per CDR3 protein. The sample has around 300,000 distinct CDR3 sequences, roughly 7.8% seen once. A few counts support this clonotype. Its antigen is as yet unknown. This CDR3 has 17 residues. V trimming: 5 bases; J trimming: 6 bases; junction bases outside the gene matches: 15. Germline V gene data show CDR1 as SGHTA and CDR2 as FQGTGA. The receptor comes from a female patient between 2 and 15 years old who had a stem cell transplant for Fanconi anemia, so the T cells may come from the graft donor. The chain combines TRBV7-3 with TRBJ2-2; 7 bases agree with TRBD2. The input for sequencing was peripheral blood, taken 360 days after TCRalphabeta/CD19-depleted stem cell transplant. The CDR3 DNA reads as TGTGCCAGCAGCCCCAGCGGGGTTACTAGCGCCCCCGGGGAGCTGTTTTTT. Translation gives CASSPSGVTSAPGELFF.